Below are 31 T cell receptor beta chains sequenced from a single sample in a study of identical twins. TCRdb re-called the 5' RACE reads through MiXCR, storing one row per CDR3 protein. In the table there are approximately 190,000 distinct CDR3 sequences, about a sixth of which are singletons. The same specimen was also included in a second study, on T cells expressing NK-cell markers.

Material: CD8+ T cells sorted from blood. The receptors derive from a woman in her late teens or twenties in good health.

This clonotype was detected ten times or more. The CDR3 DNA sequence: TGCGCCAGCAGCCAAGTAGGGGAGGGCTGGAATGAGCAGTTCTTC. This gives the protein CASSQVGEGWNEQFF. This chain uses TRBV4-1 with TRBJ2-1, with 7 bases identical to TRBD2. CDR3 size: 15 residues. In germline, CDR1 is MGHRA, CDR2 YSYEKL. J lost 7 bases, V lost 1 base, and 7 bases had no gene match.

J is TRBJ2-5 and V is TRBV9; possible D gene TRBD2, 6 bases. This CDR3 contains 14 residues. CDR1 and CDR2 (germline): SGDLS, YYNGEE. V was clipped by 3 bases and J by 3 bases, with 12 bases between them. The CDR3 DNA reads TGTGCCAGCAGCGCGGGGACTGACGAAGAGACCCAGTACTTC. This sequence encodes CASSAGTDEETQYF.

This chain uses TRBV7-8 with TRBJ2-1; D not resolved. Trimming removed 4 bases at V and 16 bases at J, with 23 bases between. Germline CDR1 is SGHVS and CDR2 is FQNEAQ. CDR3 length: 14 amino acids. This CDR3 reads CASSSTLNSRPGFF. The CDR3 bases are TGTGCCAGCAGCTCCACCCTTAACTCCCGACCCGGTTTCTTC. The full variable domain, in which reference TRBV7-8 and TRBJ2-1 provide the parts outside the CDR3, is GAGVSQSPRYKVAKRGQDVALRCDPISGHVSLFWYQQALGQGPEFLTYFQNEAQLDKSGLPSDRFFAERPEGSVSTLKIQRTQQEDSAVYLCASSSTLNSRPGFFGPGTRLTVL.

This clonotype was counted between two and nine times. This chain connects TRBV5-1 to TRBJ2-7; 14 positions agree with TRBD2. This CDR3 is 16 amino acids long. CDR1 SGHRS and CDR2 YFSETQ come from the germline V gene. Trimming at V came to 3 bases and at J to 2 bases, leaving 4 bases not matched to a gene. In DNA form, the CDR3 reads TGCGCCAGCAGCTCAGCGACTAGCGGGGGGGCCTACGAGCAGTACTTC. Translation gives CASSSATSGGAYEQYF. Using reference TRBV5-1 and TRBJ2-7 for the parts outside the CDR3, the full variable domain is KAGVTQTPRYLIKTRGQQVTLSCSPISGHRSVSWYQQTPGQGLQFLFEYFSETQRNKGNFPGRFSGRQFSNSRSEMNVSTLELGDSALYLCASSSATSGGAYEQYFGPGTRLTVT.

The J gene is TRBJ2-3, the V gene TRBV5-6; a weak D match, TRBD2 (6 bases). The V gene lost 2 bases and the J gene lost 6 bases, with 16 bases spanning the gap. Germline V gene lookup returns CDR1 SGHDT and CDR2 YYEEEE. This CDR3 has 15 residues. The CDR3 sequence: CASSFVAIGGDTQYF. The CDR3 DNA is TGTGCCAGCAGCTTCGTCGCCATTGGAGGGGATACGCAGTATTTT. Combining the CDR3 with reference TRBV5-6 and TRBJ2-3 gives the whole variable domain DAGVTQSPTHLIKTRGQQVTLRCSPKSGHDTVSWYQQALGQGPQFIFQYYEEEERQRGNFPDRFSGHQFPNYSSELNVNALLLGDSALYLCASSFVAIGGDTQYFGPGTRLTVL.

This clonotype was seen a few times. The chain is built from TRBV29-1 and TRBJ1-1; 9 nucleotides match TRBD1. V shed 3 bases, J shed 7 bases, and the junction held 9 bases outside the gene matches. Looked up from germline, CDR1 is SQVTM and CDR2 is ANQGSEA. The CDR3 has 14 residues. The DNA of the CDR3 is TGCAGCGTTGATCGGGGGACAGGGTCTCTTGAAGCTTTCTTT. Its protein is CSVDRGTGSLEAFF.

Ten or more counts support this clonotype. This sequence joins TRBV4-1 and TRBJ2-3; D is possibly TRBD2 (5 bases). The CDR3 covers 14 residues. CDR1 and CDR2 from the germline V gene are MGHRA and YSYEKL. Trimming stripped 3 bases from V and 2 bases from J, with 9 bases between. The CDR3 bases are TGCGCCAGCAGCCAGGGCGGGTACACAGATACGCAGTATTTT. This gives the protein CASSQGGYTDTQYF.

The chain carries TRBV9 and TRBJ2-3; TRBD2 aligns across 14 bases. Per the germline V gene, CDR1 is SGDLS and CDR2 is YYNGEE. With 3 bases clipped from V and 0 bases from J, the junction kept 12 bases outside the gene matches. This CDR3 is built from 20 residues. CDR3 amino acids: CASSDNPGLAGATSTDTQYF. For the CDR3, the DNA is TGTGCCAGCAGCGACAACCCGGGACTAGCGGGAGCAACTAGCACAGATACGCAGTATTTT.

This clonotype occurred a few times. The chain recombines TRBV5-5 with TRBJ2-7; 8 bases are a match to TRBD2. The CDR3 spans 14 residues. V dropped 1 base and J dropped 7; count of bases not matched to a gene: 7. CDR1 is SGHKS, CDR2 YYEKEE, per germline (reference sequence). The CDR3 reads CASSLTSGAGEQYF. CDR3 bases: TGTGCCAGCAGCTTGACTAGCGGAGCAGGAGAGCAGTACTTC.

This clonotype occurred many times. V gene TRBV5-1 combines with J gene TRBJ2-3; D gene uncertain. Per the germline V gene, CDR1 is SGHRS and CDR2 is YFSETQ. V was pared by 2 bases and J by 3 bases, with 13 bases between. The CDR3 runs to 15 residues. The CDR3: CASSFRVPLTDTQYF. For the CDR3, the DNA is TGCGCCAGCAGCTTCCGGGTTCCCCTGACAGATACGCAGTATTTT.

V is TRBV5-1 and J is TRBJ2-1, with TRBD1 identical over 9 bases. V shed 4 bases and J 3 bases; nucleotides not matched to a gene: 8. Germline lookup yields CDR1 SGHRS and CDR2 YFSETQ. The CDR3 runs 16 residues. The CDR3 reads CASSISGTGHYNEQFF. The CDR3 coding sequence is TGCGCCAGCAGCATATCCGGGACAGGGCACTACAATGAGCAGTTCTTC.

This clonotype was detected a few times. DNA of the CDR3: TGCAGCGTTGAAGATTCCGGAAGTCAGCCCCAGCATTTT. This gives the protein CSVEDSGSQPQHF. V and J are TRBV29-1 and TRBJ1-5, with D uncertain. The CDR3 has 13 residues. The V gene's germline CDR1 is SQVTM and CDR2 ANQGSEA. The ends were cut back, 0 bases at V and 6 bases at J, with 9 bases in the middle.

The rearrangement joins TRBV15 to TRBJ2-5; weak D call: TRBD1 (6 bases). V lost 3 bases and J lost 5, with 28 bases in between. This CDR3 contains 19 residues. Germline CDR1 LNHNV, CDR2 YYDKDF (reference sequence). The DNA for the CDR3 is TGTGCCACCAGCAGTTATTTCTCAGGGGCTAGTAGAAATTTGGAGACCCAGTACTTC. As protein: CATSSYFSGASRNLETQYF. The full variable domain, its missing parts supplied by reference TRBV15 and TRBJ2-5, is DAMVIQNPRYQVTQFGKPVTLSCSQTLNHNVMYWYQQKSSQAPKLLFHYYDKDFNNEADTPDNFQSRRPNTSFCFLDIRSPGLGDTAMYLCATSSYFSGASRNLETQYFGPGTRLLVL.

This clonotype was seen a few times. The J gene is TRBJ2-6, the V gene TRBV6-1; the D is unclear. The CDR3 is made up of 13 amino acids. Trimming removed 8 bases at V and 2 bases at J, with 7 bases between. Per germline, CDR1 MNHNS and CDR2 SASEGT. Here the CDR3 reads CASSRPGANVLTF. DNA for the CDR3: TGTGCCAGCTCGAGACCTGGGGCCAACGTCCTGACTTTC.

This clonotype was counted only a few times. This rearrangement joins TRBV9 to TRBJ2-1, with TRBD2 matching 13 bases. Per germline, CDR1 SGDLS and CDR2 YYNGEE. The trim removed 4 bases at V and 7 bases at J, leaving 17 bases unmatched. CDR3 length: 19 residues. In DNA form, the CDR3 reads TGTGCCAGCAGCCCATGGACTAGCGGGAGCCACCACCGGGGGAATGAGCAGTTCTTC. It is translated as CASSPWTSGSHHRGNEQFF.

A few counts support this clonotype. The chain joins TRBV29-1 to TRBJ1-3; the match to TRBD1 covers 10 bases. The CDR3 spans 14 residues. V gave up 3 bases and J gave up 6 bases; unmatched junction bases: 5. Germline lookup yields CDR1 SQVTM and CDR2 ANQGSEA. The CDR3 sequence: CSVETGTGVNTIYF. The CDR3 bases are TGCAGCGTTGAGACCGGGACAGGGGTAAACACCATATATTTT.

The gene calls are TRBV11-2 and TRBJ2-3, with TRBD2 identical over 11 bases. Germline-derived CDR1 and CDR2 are SGHAT and FQNNGV. The length of the CDR3 is 17 residues. After removal of 5 bases from V and 2 bases from J, the junction contained 9 bases not matched to a gene. The CDR3 DNA is TGTGCCAGCAGCCGACCACTAGCGGGGGTACCCACAGATACGCAGTATTTT. This gives the protein CASSRPLAGVPTDTQYF.

This chain uses TRBV9 with TRBJ1-4, with D possibly being TRBD1 (6 bases). The CDR3 contains 15 residues. Trimming took 0 bases from V and 5 from J, leaving 11 bases between them. CDR1 is SGDLS, CDR2 YYNGEE, per germline. The CDR3 nucleotides read TGTGCCAGCAGCGTAGAGACAGGCCACAATGAAAAACTGTTTTTT. Protein sequence: CASSVETGHNEKLFF. Full variable domain (remainder filled in from reference TRBV9 and TRBJ1-4): DSGVTQTPKHLITATGQRVTLRCSPRSGDLSVYWYQQSLDQGLQFLIQYYNGEERAKGNILERFSAQQFPDLHSELNLSSLELGDSALYFCASSVETGHNEKLFFGSGTQLSVL.

This clonotype was counted only a few times. The V call is TRBV7-6, the J call TRBJ2-3, with D possibly TRBD2 on 7 matching bases. This CDR3 is 16 amino acids long. Trimming stripped 1 base from V and 6 bases from J, with 17 bases between. The V gene's germline CDR1 is SGHVS and CDR2 FNYEAQ. The CDR3 coding sequence is TGTGCCAGCAGCTTAGTCAGTGGGGGGGCCGTGGATACGCAGTATTTT. Its translation is CASSLVSGGAVDTQYF.

This clonotype was detected many times. V is TRBV5-1 and J is TRBJ2-7; D possibly corresponds to TRBD2 (5 bases). V shed 5 bases and J shed 0 bases, with 15 bases lying between them. The CDR3 contains 15 residues. From germline, CDR1 is SGHRS and CDR2 YFSETQ. This chain's CDR3 is CASRDQDRGSYEQYF. The CDR3 nucleotides read TGCGCCAGCAGAGACCAAGACCGGGGCTCCTACGAGCAGTACTTC.

The rearrangement joins TRBV7-9 to TRBJ2-3; TRBD2 aligns across 8 bases. The J segment lost 2 bases and the V segment lost 10 bases, leaving 11 bases of the junction unmatched. This CDR3 comprises 15 residues. Germline CDR1 SEHNR, CDR2 FQNEAQ (reference sequence). As DNA, the CDR3 is TGTGCCACCTCCTCGACTAGCGCCCCCACAGATACGCAGTATTTT. It specifies CATSSTSAPTDTQYF.

V usage is TRBV29-1 and J usage is TRBJ2-2; a weak D match, TRBD1 (6 bases). The V gene's germline CDR1 is SQVTM and CDR2 ANQGSEA. Trimming stripped 2 bases from V and 2 bases from J, with 15 bases between. The CDR3 has 16 residues. The CDR3 loop is CSVETATGFNTGELFF. The CDR3 region has the DNA TGCAGCGTTGAAACGGCTACAGGGTTCAACACCGGGGAGCTGTTTTTT.

This clonotype was counted between two and nine times. The J gene is TRBJ2-1, the V gene TRBV2, with 9 positions matching TRBD2. The junction had 2 bases not matched to a gene; V was cut back by 0 bases and J by 5 bases. The germline V gene has CDR1 SNHLY and CDR2 FYNNEI. The CDR3 spans 15 residues. CDR3 bases: TGTGCCAGCAGTGAAGCGCTAGCGGGGAACAATGAGCAGTTCTTC. Residues: CASSEALAGNNEQFF.

The chain uses TRBV13 and TRBJ1-4; possibly TRBD1 for D (6 bases). Germline-derived CDR1 and CDR2 are PRHDT and FYEKMQ (reference sequence). This CDR3 comprises 13 residues. The V end was cut by 6 bases, the J end by 8 bases, with 13 bases between. CDR3 residues: CASSSGAREKLFF. CDR3 nucleotide sequence: TGTGCCAGCAGTTCAGGGGCTCGAGAAAAACTGTTTTTT. The whole variable domain, remainder taken from reference TRBV13 and TRBJ1-4, is AAGVIQSPRHLIKEKRETATLKCYPIPRHDTVYWYQQGPGQDPQFLISFYEKMQSDKGSIPDRFSAQQFSDYHSELNMSSLELGDSALYFCASSSGAREKLFFGSGTQLSVL.

This clonotype was counted between two and nine times. The chain uses TRBV4-3 and TRBJ1-4; D is unresolved. V was pared by 0 bases and J by 7 bases, with 15 bases between. Germline CDR1 LGHNA, CDR2 YSLEER. CDR3 length: 16 residues. The CDR3 DNA is TGCGCCAGCAGCCAAGATCGAGGGCTCGGCCGTGAAAAACTGTTTTTT. It translates to CASSQDRGLGREKLFF.

This clonotype has only a few counts. The V call is TRBV12-3 or TRBV12-4, the J call TRBJ2-7, with D perhaps matching TRBD1 or TRBD2 (5 bases each). The CDR3 contains 14 residues. V was shortened by 7 bases and J by 3 bases, with 16 bases between the two germline ends. CDR3 sequence reads: CASTRDGRNYEQYF. Written as DNA, the CDR3 is TGTGCCAGCACTCGGGACGGCCGTAACTACGAGCAGTACTTC.

This rearrangement joins TRBV30 to TRBJ1-3; D remains unclear. V gave up 2 bases and J gave up 3 bases, with 11 bases separating them. The germline V gene encodes CDR1 GTSNPN and CDR2 SVGIG (reference sequence). The CDR3 covers 14 residues. The CDR3 region is CAWSQGSSGNTIYF. The CDR3, as DNA: TGTGCCTGGAGTCAAGGGTCCAGTGGAAACACCATATATTTT.

The genes are TRBV5-5 and TRBJ2-7; 11 nucleotides align to TRBD2. The J segment lost 3 bases and the V segment lost 1 base, leaving 3 bases of the junction unmatched. Germline V gene data show CDR1 as SGHKS and CDR2 as YYEKEE (reference sequence). There are 15 residues in the CDR3. CDR3 region: CASSLTSGGLYEQYF. Written as DNA, the CDR3 is TGTGCCAGCAGCTTGACTAGCGGGGGACTCTACGAGCAGTACTTC.

This clonotype was counted between two and nine times. The chain is built from TRBV9 and TRBJ1-2; tentative D call: TRBD1 (5 bases). The germline V gene encodes CDR1 SGDLS and CDR2 YYNGEE. There are 14 residues in the CDR3. V was pared by 3 bases and J by 5 bases, with 14 bases between. The CDR3 DNA reads as TGTGCCAGCAGCGCCTCTGGGGGGTCTTATGGCTACACCTTC. Translating it yields CASSASGGSYGYTF.

The chain uses TRBV27 and TRBJ1-4; perhaps TRBD1 as D (6 bases). The ends were cut back, 6 bases at V and 8 bases at J, with 19 bases in the middle. The CDR3 contains 15 residues. From germline, CDR1 is MNHEY and CDR2 SMNVEV (reference sequence). As DNA, the CDR3 is TGTGCCAGCAGCAAAACCGGGGGCAGGGCGGAAAAACTGTTTTTT. Translated: CASSKTGGRAEKLFF.

The chain combines TRBV6-5 with TRBJ2-2; D gene unclear. Trimming left V 4 bases short and J 4 bases short, with 10 bases between. Germline V gene lookup returns CDR1 MNHEY and CDR2 SVGAGI. The CDR3 totals 14 residues. CDR3 in amino acids: CASSFPPVTGELFF. DNA for the CDR3: TGTGCCAGCAGTTTTCCCCCCGTCACCGGGGAGCTGTTTTTT.